Presented here are 13 T cell receptor beta chains from one specimen sequenced in a study of CD8+ T cells in alopecia areata. Following RNA extraction, reverse transcription yielded cDNA that acted as the sequencing template. Assay: immunoSEQ multiplex PCR; the TCRdb copy retains only in-frame clones and omits some. The profile covers fewer than 250,000 clones, with 64% appearing a single time and 3.5% to 5% taken by the ten largest. Treatment meaning: oral pan-JAK inhibitor, 5-10 mg twice daily. The sequencing here drew on CD4+ T cells sorted from blood, taken at week 4, from a patient treated with tofacitinib. The source of these receptors is a human donor with alopecia areata.

The J gene is TRBJ2-5, the V gene TRBV25-1; D ambiguous. V was clipped by 8 bases and J by 2 bases, with 3 bases between them. Germline V gives CDR1 MGHDK, CDR2 SYGVNS. This CDR3 has 10 amino acids. The CDR3 sequence is CASRQETQYF. The CDR3 nucleotides read TGTGCCAGCCGTCAAGAGACCCAGTACTTC.

The gene calls are TRBV30 and TRBJ2-1, with D tentatively TRBD2 (7 bases). The CDR3 length is 11 residues. Trimming stripped 3 bases from V and 15 bases from J, with 15 bases between. Germline V lookup: CDR1 GTSNPN, CDR2 SVGIG (reference sequence). The CDR3 loop reads CAWSEGGLRFF. The CDR3 coding sequence is TGTGCCTGGAGCGAGGGGGGGTTAAGGTTCTTC.

The chain is built from TRBV11-2 and TRBJ1-1; no clear D gene. The CDR3 has 15 amino acids. Germline-derived CDR1 and CDR2 are SGHAT and FQNNGV. The V end was cut by 1 base, the J end by 1 base, with 10 bases between. The CDR3 sequence is CASSLVPGTNTEAFF. The CDR3, as DNA: TGTGCCAGCAGCTTAGTACCGGGTACGAACACTGAAGCTTTCTTT.

The chain couples TRBV18 to TRBJ2-7; D tentatively fits TRBD1 or TRBD2 (5 bases each). Trimming removed 1 base at V and 5 bases at J, with 9 bases between. Germline CDR1 is KGHSH and CDR2 is LQKENI. CDR3 length: 13 residues. CDR3 sequence: CASSPRGDHEQYF. The CDR3 DNA is TGTGCCAGCTCACCACGAGGGGACCACGAGCAGTACTTC.

This chain connects TRBV30 to TRBJ2-5; 8 bases line up with TRBD2. V lost 3 bases, J lost 5 bases, and 5 bases stayed unmatched. The CDR3 loop spans 13 amino acids. Per the germline V gene, CDR1 is GTSNPN and CDR2 is SVGIG (reference sequence). The CDR3 coding sequence is TGTGCCTGGAGCACGGGGGGGCGTGAGACCCAGTACTTC. Translating it yields CAWSTGGRETQYF.

This chain joins TRBV5-1 and TRBJ2-3, with D maybe TRBD1 (5 bases). Germline V lookup: CDR1 SGHRS, CDR2 YFSETQ. The CDR3 is made up of 15 amino acids. V was clipped by 0 bases and J by 2 bases, with 10 bases between them. The CDR3 region is CASSLDDSLTDTQYF. The CDR3 DNA reads TGCGCCAGCAGCTTGGATGACAGCCTCACAGATACGCAGTATTTT.

This chain links TRBV5-1 with TRBJ1-2, with D unclear. Trimming shortened V by 4 bases and J by 6 bases, and 13 bases separated the two germline ends. The CDR3 has 13 residues. CDR1 SGHRS and CDR2 YFSETQ come from the germline V gene. In DNA form, the CDR3 reads TGCGCCAGCAGCCCCGTTCGAGGGAATGGCTACACCTTC. Translating gives CASSPVRGNGYTF. The variable domain in full, completed from reference TRBV5-1 and TRBJ1-2, reads KAGVTQTPRYLIKTRGQQVTLSCSPISGHRSVSWYQQTPGQGLQFLFEYFSETQRNKGNFPGRFSGRQFSNSRSEMNVSTLELGDSALYLCASSPVRGNGYTFGSGTRLTVV.

The V gene is TRBV2, the J gene TRBJ2-2, with D perhaps matching TRBD1 (6 bases). V dropped 8 bases and J dropped 3 bases, with 13 bases sitting between them. Germline CDR1 and CDR2: SNHLY and FYNNEI. The CDR3 spans 14 residues. For the CDR3, the DNA is TGTGCCAGCGGGCAGGGGCTGGACACCGGGGAGCTGTTTTTT. Its protein is CASGQGLDTGELFF. The whole variable domain, filled in from reference TRBV2 and TRBJ2-2, reads EPEVTQTPSHQVTQMGQEVILRCVPISNHLYFYWYRQILGQKVEFLVSFYNNEISEKSEIFDDQFSVERPDGSNFTLKIRSTKLEDSAMYFCASGQGLDTGELFFGEGSRLTVL.

The gene calls are TRBV5-6 and TRBJ2-7, with 10 bases fitting TRBD1. Germline CDR1 reads SGHDT; CDR2 reads YYEEEE. V lost 6 bases and J lost 4; bases outside the gene matches: 10. The CDR3 runs to 15 residues. In DNA form, the CDR3 reads TGTGCCAGCACCCCCCAGGGGACAGGGGTTTACGAGCAGTACTTC. Translation: CASTPQGTGVYEQYF.

The rearrangement uses TRBV18 and TRBJ2-5; 7 bases agree with TRBD2. The CDR3 has 16 residues. The germline gives CDR1 KGHSH, CDR2 LQKENI. V lost 2 bases and J lost 3; bases outside the gene matches: 9. CDR3 DNA: TGTGCCAGCTCACCAATGAGGGGCGCGGGGGAAGAGACCCAGTACTTC. This translates into CASSPMRGAGEETQYF.

The chain is built from TRBV6-1 and TRBJ2-5; D may be TRBD1 (6 bases). Germline V gives CDR1 MNHNS, CDR2 SASEGT. The germline V and J ends were trimmed by 10 bases and 3 bases, with 18 bases remaining between them. The CDR3 has 14 amino acids. DNA for the CDR3: TGTGCCACTGGCCAGGGGAAAGACAAAGAGACCCAGTACTTC. Translating gives CATGQGKDKETQYF.

The chain employs TRBV5-4 and TRBJ2-7; perhaps TRBD1 as D (5 bases). CDR1 is SGHNT and CDR2 is YYREEE in the germline V gene (reference sequence). V was clipped by 2 bases and J by 1 base, with 10 bases between them. This CDR3 is built from 14 residues. The CDR3 loop is CASSLDRRSYEQYF. In DNA, the CDR3 is TGTGCCAGCAGCTTAGACAGACGGTCCTACGAGCAGTACTTC. The complete variable domain, with remaining parts taken from reference TRBV5-4 and TRBJ2-7, reads ETGVTQSPTHLIKTRGQQVTLRCSSQSGHNTVSWYQQALGQGPQFIFQYYREEENGRGNFPPRFSGLQFPNYSSELNVNALELDDSALYLCASSLDRRSYEQYFGPGTRLTVT.

V gene TRBV30 combines with J gene TRBJ1-2, with 9 bases lining up with TRBD1. This CDR3 contains 14 residues. Germline CDR1 is GTSNPN and CDR2 is SVGIG (reference sequence). V was pared by 2 bases and J by 5 bases, with 6 bases of the junction left unmatched. CDR3 bases: TGTGCCTGGAGTCTCGACAGGGGGTGGTATGGCTACACCTTC. Translation gives CAWSLDRGWYGYTF.